This record covers a single T cell receptor beta chain. The germline V gene has CDR1 SGHTA and CDR2 FQGNSA. The J segment lost 7 bases and the V segment lost 5 bases, leaving 4 bases of the junction unmatched. The CDR3 totals 12 residues. From blood CD8+ and CD4+ T cells, the TCR beta chain was sequenced. Relapsing-remitting disease, either stable or active, was present in the multiple sclerosis controls, who were treatment-naive patients. CD8+ and CD4+ T cells were negatively isolated; TEMRA cells were FACS-enriched. The sample is drawn from a study of CD8 T cells in Susac syndrome. RNA, at roughly 0.45 to 1 ug, was reverse transcribed with random hexamers. Across 54 Vbeta and 13 Jbeta, immunoSEQ multiplex PCR amplified TCR beta CDR3. TCRdb called the immunoSEQ multiplex PCR reads again in MiXCR, with one record for every CDR3 protein. Of some 400,000 distinct CDR3 sequences in the sample, approximately 85% were seen once.

The chain links TRBV7-2 to TRBJ1-1, with 7 bases fitting TRBD1. The clonotype originates from a human donor with multiple sclerosis. The sample was CD8+ T cells from PBMCs. The CDR3 here is CASSQTGHEAFF. The CDR3 bases are TGTGCCAGCAGCCAGACAGGGCATGAAGCTTTCTTT.